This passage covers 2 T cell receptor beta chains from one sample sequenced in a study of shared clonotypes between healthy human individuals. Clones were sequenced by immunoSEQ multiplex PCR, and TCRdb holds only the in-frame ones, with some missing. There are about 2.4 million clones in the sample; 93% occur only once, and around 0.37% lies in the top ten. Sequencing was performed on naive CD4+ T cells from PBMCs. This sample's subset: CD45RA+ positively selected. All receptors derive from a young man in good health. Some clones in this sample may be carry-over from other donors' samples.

The CDR3 loop reads CASSQDWAQVTSGRTDTQYF. Here the CDR3 DNA reads TGCGCCAGCAGCCAAGATTGGGCACAGGTTACTAGCGGACGCACAGATACGCAGTATTTT. The chain is built from TRBV4-1 and TRBJ2-3; 8 nucleotides agree with TRBD2. This CDR3 region has 20 residues. Germline-derived CDR1 and CDR2 are MGHRA and YSYEKL. V trimming: 0 bases; J trimming: 1 base; junction bases outside the gene matches: 15.

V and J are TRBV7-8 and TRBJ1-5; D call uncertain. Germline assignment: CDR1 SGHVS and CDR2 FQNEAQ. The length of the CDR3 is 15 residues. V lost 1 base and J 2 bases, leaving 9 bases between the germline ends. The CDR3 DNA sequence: TGTGCCAGCAGCTTAGAGGGCGCCCGCAATCAGCCCCAGCATTTT. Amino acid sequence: CASSLEGARNQPQHF.